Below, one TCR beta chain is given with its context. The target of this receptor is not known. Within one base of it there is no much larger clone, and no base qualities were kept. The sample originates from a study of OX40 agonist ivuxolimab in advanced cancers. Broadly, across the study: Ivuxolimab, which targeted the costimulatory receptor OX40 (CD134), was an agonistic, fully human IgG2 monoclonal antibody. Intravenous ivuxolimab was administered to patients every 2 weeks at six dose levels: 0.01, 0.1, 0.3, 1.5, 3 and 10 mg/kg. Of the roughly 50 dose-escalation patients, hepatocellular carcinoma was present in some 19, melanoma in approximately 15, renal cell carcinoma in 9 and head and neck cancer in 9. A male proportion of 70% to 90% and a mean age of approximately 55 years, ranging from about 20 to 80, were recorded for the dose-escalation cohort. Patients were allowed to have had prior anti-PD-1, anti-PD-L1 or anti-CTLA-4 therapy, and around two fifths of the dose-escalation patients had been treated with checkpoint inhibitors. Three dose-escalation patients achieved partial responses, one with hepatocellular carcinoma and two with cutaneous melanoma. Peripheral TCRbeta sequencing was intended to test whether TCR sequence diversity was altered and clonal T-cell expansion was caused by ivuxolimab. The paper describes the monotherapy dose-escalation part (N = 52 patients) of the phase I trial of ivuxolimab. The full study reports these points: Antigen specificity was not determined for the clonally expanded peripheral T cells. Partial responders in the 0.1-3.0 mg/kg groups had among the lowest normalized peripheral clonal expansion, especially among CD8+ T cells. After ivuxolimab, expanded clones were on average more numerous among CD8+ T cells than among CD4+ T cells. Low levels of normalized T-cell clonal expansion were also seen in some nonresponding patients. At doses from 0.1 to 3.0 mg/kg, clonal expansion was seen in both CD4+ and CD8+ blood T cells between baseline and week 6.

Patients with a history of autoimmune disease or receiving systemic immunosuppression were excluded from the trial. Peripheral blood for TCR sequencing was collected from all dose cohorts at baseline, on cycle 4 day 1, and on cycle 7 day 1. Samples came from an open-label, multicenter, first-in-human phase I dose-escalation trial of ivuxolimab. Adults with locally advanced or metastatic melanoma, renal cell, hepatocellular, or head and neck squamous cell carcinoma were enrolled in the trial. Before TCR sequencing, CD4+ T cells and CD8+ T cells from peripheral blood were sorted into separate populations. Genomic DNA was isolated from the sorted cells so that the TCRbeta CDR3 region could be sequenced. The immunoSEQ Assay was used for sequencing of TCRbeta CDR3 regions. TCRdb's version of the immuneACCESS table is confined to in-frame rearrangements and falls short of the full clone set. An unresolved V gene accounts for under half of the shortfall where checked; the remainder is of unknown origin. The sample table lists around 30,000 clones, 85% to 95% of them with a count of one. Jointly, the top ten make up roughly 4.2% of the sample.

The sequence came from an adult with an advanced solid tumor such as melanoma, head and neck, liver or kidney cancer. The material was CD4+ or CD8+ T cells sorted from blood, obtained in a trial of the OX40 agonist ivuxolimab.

The CDR3: CASRHGTSGNTGELFF. Read as DNA, the sequence is TGTGCCAGCAGACACGGGACTAGCGGAAACACCGGGGAGCTGTTTTTT. The chain is assembled from TRBV11-2 and TRBJ2-2; TRBD2 aligns with 11 central bases. CDR1 SGHAT and CDR2 FQNNGV were looked up in the germline V gene. Inclusive of the bounding cysteine and phenylalanine, the CDR3 is 16 residues long. The read is trimmed to its CDR3 DNA, 48 bases read in frame from base 1. Trimming takes 6 bases off V and 2 bases off J; junction bases not matched to a gene: 5. This CDR3, with the reference TRBV11-2 and TRBJ2-2 proteins standing in past its ends, gives the full variable domain EAGVAQSPRYKIIEKRQSVAFWCNPISGHATLYWYQQILGQGPKLLIQFQNNGVVDDSQLPKDRFSAERLKGVDSTLKIQPAKLEDSAVYLCASRHGTSGNTGELFFGEGSRLTVL.